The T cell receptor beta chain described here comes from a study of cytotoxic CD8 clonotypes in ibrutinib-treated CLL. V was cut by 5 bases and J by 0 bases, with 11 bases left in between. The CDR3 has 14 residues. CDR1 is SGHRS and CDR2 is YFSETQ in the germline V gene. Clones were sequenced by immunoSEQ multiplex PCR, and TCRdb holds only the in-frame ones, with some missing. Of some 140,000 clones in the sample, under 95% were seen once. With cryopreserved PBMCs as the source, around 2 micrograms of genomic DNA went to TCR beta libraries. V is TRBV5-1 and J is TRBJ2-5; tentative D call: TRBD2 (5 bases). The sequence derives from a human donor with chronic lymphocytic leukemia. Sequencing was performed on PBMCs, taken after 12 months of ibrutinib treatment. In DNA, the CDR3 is TGCGCCAGCAGTTTTGGGGAGAACCAAGAGACCCAGTACTTC. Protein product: CASSFGENQETQYF.